The rows below give T cell receptor beta chains drawn from one sample of a study of blood T cell repertoires in COVID-19. Sequencing used immunoSEQ multiplex PCR; TCRdb keeps in-frame clones, though not all of them. The profile shows under 130,000 clones, 81% of them singletons. Sequencing used peripheral blood. All receptors derive from an elderly man with acute or convalescent COVID-19. Both conserved end residues are part of each CDR3. The D gene is left open where the match is weak. The size field is filled for only some rows; it gives once, few, many or a size class.

D gene,clone size,V gene,J gene,CDR3 protein,CDR3 DNA
TRBD1,-,TRBV5-1,TRBJ2-1,CASSLGQGVGNEQFF,TGCGCCAGCAGCTTGGGACAGGGAGTAGGGAATGAGCAGTTCTTC
TRBD1,once,TRBV28,TRBJ1-2,CASRTGTGPYGYTF,TGTGCCAGCAGAACCGGGACAGGGCCTTATGGCTACACCTTC
TRBD1,-,TRBV28,TRBJ2-7,CASSLTTTGAYEQYF,TGTGCCAGCAGCTTAACGACGACAGGGGCCTACGAGCAGTACTTC
TRBD2,-,TRBV10-1,TRBJ2-1,CASSESGRINEQFF,TGCGCCAGCAGTGAGAGCGGGAGGATTAATGAGCAGTTCTTC
TRBD1,-,TRBV19,TRBJ1-2,CASSINSGQGYYGYTF,TGTGCCAGTAGTATCAATTCGGGACAGGGGTACTATGGCTACACCTTC
-,-,TRBV18,TRBJ1-2,CASSPWEGTVSGYTF,TGTGCCAGCTCACCCTGGGAGGGTACGGTGAGTGGCTACACCTTC
TRBD1,-,TRBV6-5,TRBJ1-6,CASSYWRNRGGSPLHF,TGTGCCAGCAGTTACTGGCGAAACAGGGGTGGCTCACCCCTCCACTTT
-,-,TRBV28,TRBJ1-2,CASSLYQAAYGYTF,TGTGCCAGCAGTTTATACCAGGCCGCCTATGGCTACACCTTC
TRBD1,-,TRBV19,TRBJ1-2,CASSINPTGKGYGYTF,TGTGCCAGTAGTATTAATCCGACAGGGAAGGGCTATGGCTACACCTTC
-,-,TRBV18,TRBJ1-1,CASSPPSLNTEAFF,TGTGCCAGCTCACCACCGTCGTTGAACACTGAAGCTTTCTTT
-,-,TRBV18,TRBJ1-3,CASSPPAGISGNTIYF,TGTGCCAGCTCACCACCAGCAGGGATCTCTGGAAACACCATATATTTT
-,-,TRBV5-4,TRBJ2-1,CASSATVVSSYNEQFF,TGTGCCAGCAGCGCCACCGTTGTCAGCTCCTACAATGAGCAGTTCTTC
TRBD1,-,TRBV5-1,TRBJ1-2,CASSLEGQLNGYTF,TGCGCCAGCAGCTTGGAGGGACAGCTTAATGGCTACACCTTC
-,-,TRBV6-5,TRBJ2-1,CASLIYNEQFF,TGTGCCAGCCTAATTTACAATGAGCAGTTCTTC
TRBD2,-,TRBV11-2,TRBJ2-5,CASSTWTSGKETQYF,TGTGCCAGCAGCACCTGGACTAGCGGGAAAGAGACCCAGTACTTC
TRBD1,-,TRBV7-9,TRBJ2-1,CASSSRKKGQGIRNEQFF,TGTGCCAGCAGCTCGCGCAAGAAGGGACAGGGGATTAGAAATGAGCAGTTCTTC
TRBD2,-,TRBV5-4,TRBJ2-1,CASSLGGSVYNEQFF,TGTGCCAGCAGCTTGGGCGGGAGTGTCTACAATGAGCAGTTCTTC
TRBD2,many,TRBV4-2,TRBJ2-3,CASSRSVGTSGRSPDTQYF,TGTGCCAGCAGCCGATCGGTTGGGACTAGCGGGCGTTCACCGGATACGCAGTATTTT
TRBD1,once,TRBV4-1,TRBJ2-7,CASRQHGQARDEQYF,TGCGCCAGCAGGCAACATGGACAGGCACGCGACGAGCAGTACTTC
-,-,TRBV5-1,TRBJ2-1,CASSYRELYNEQFF,TGCGCCAGCAGCTACAGGGAACTCTACAATGAGCAGTTCTTC
-,few,TRBV12-2,TRBJ1-6,CASRYLAQGAGSPLHF,TGTGCAAGTCGCTACTTAGCACAGGGGGCAGGATCACCCCTCCACTTT
TRBD1,-,TRBV30,TRBJ1-1,CAWGQGVNTEAFF,TGTGCCTGGGGACAGGGGGTGAACACTGAAGCTTTCTTT
-,-,TRBV19,TRBJ2-7,CASSIGIMDGAYEQYF,TGTGCCAGTAGTATTGGGATAATGGACGGGGCCTACGAGCAGTACTTC
-,-,TRBV19,TRBJ2-5,CASSRTTRGQETQYF,TGTGCCAGTAGTAGAACGACAAGGGGGCAAGAGACCCAGTACTTC
-,-,TRBV11-1,TRBJ2-5,CASSLAPRVETQYF,TGTGCCAGCAGCTTAGCGCCGAGGGTTGAGACCCAGTACTTC
TRBD1,once,TRBV19,TRBJ1-4,CASSADRGRTTNEKLFF,TGTGCCAGTAGTGCGGACAGGGGGAGGACGACTAATGAAAAACTGTTTTTT
-,-,TRBV7-2,TRBJ2-7,CASSLQGRVNEQYF,TGTGCCAGCAGCTTACAGGGGAGGGTAAACGAGCAGTACTTC
-,-,TRBV19,TRBJ1-2,CASSMYGQLYGYTF,TGTGCCAGTAGTATGTACGGACAGCTATATGGCTACACCTTC
TRBD2,few,TRBV6-5,TRBJ2-7,CASSYRLAGAYEQYF,TGTGCCAGCAGTTACAGGCTAGCGGGAGCCTACGAGCAGTACTTC
TRBD1,-,TRBV18,TRBJ1-5,CASSPSGQLVQPQHF,TGTGCCAGCTCACCGTCGGGACAGCTAGTTCAGCCCCAGCATTTT
-,-,TRBV14,TRBJ2-3,CASSQVFGESTDTQYF,TGTGCCAGCAGCCAAGTCTTCGGGGAAAGCACAGATACGCAGTATTTT
TRBD2,-,TRBV6-5,TRBJ2-7,CAGGGAGYEQYF,TGTGCCGGGGGAGGAGCGGGGTACGAGCAGTACTTC
-,-,TRBV11-3,TRBJ2-3,CASSLDPAVGSDTQYF,TGTGCCAGCAGCTTAGATCCCGCGGTAGGATCAGATACGCAGTATTTT
TRBD1,-,TRBV7-9,TRBJ1-4,CASSLATIQTGGLNEKLFF,TGTGCCAGCAGCTTAGCGACAATCCAAACAGGGGGATTGAATGAAAAACTGTTTTTT
TRBD1,-,TRBV9,TRBJ2-7,CASSEGAGTASYEQYF,TGTGCCAGCAGCGAGGGGGCCGGGACAGCTTCCTACGAGCAGTACTTC
TRBD1,-,TRBV7-3,TRBJ2-7,CASSQSPGTGEYEQYF,TGTGCCAGCAGCCAAAGCCCCGGGACAGGGGAGTACGAGCAGTACTTC
TRBD1,-,TRBV19,TRBJ1-1,CASSQQGRTEAFF,TGTGCCAGTAGCCAACAGGGGCGAACTGAAGCTTTCTTT
TRBD1,-,TRBV27,TRBJ2-5,CASRRTGQQTQYF,TGTGCCAGCAGACGGACAGGGCAACAGACCCAGTACTTC
-,-,TRBV18,TRBJ2-2,CASSPGLANTGELFF,TGTGCCAGCTCACCCGGACTGGCGAACACCGGGGAGCTGTTTTTT
-,-,TRBV11-3,TRBJ2-7,CASSPATSYEQYF,TGTGCCAGCAGCCCTGCCACTTCCTACGAGCAGTACTTC
-,few,TRBV7-2,TRBJ2-6,CASSPGTGSGANVLTF,TGTGCCAGCAGCCCAGGGACTGGCTCTGGGGCCAACGTCCTGACTTTC
-,-,TRBV5-6,TRBJ2-7,CASSQLDIWYEQYF,TGTGCCAGCAGCCAGCTTGACATCTGGTACGAGCAGTACTTC
-,-,TRBV9,TRBJ2-6,CASSLVLGRPLSGANVLTF,TGTGCCAGCAGCCTAGTCCTGGGCAGGCCTCTCTCCGGGGCCAACGTCCTGACTTTC
TRBD2,-,TRBV5-5,TRBJ2-5,CASSSLAGGPPETQYF,TGTGCCAGCAGCTCTCTAGCGGGAGGGCCTCCGGAGACCCAGTACTTC
TRBD1,-,TRBV2,TRBJ2-7,CASSEVGQGEEQYF,TGTGCCAGCAGTGAAGTCGGACAGGGTGAAGAGCAGTACTTC
TRBD1,-,TRBV7-9,TRBJ2-3,CASSFGGTGGFTDTQYF,TGTGCCAGCAGCTTCGGGGGGACAGGGGGTTTCACAGATACGCAGTATTTT
TRBD1,-,TRBV5-1,TRBJ1-2,CASSLGDRVEDYGYTF,TGCGCCAGCAGCTTGGGGGACAGGGTGGAGGACTATGGCTACACCTTC
-,-,TRBV7-3,TRBJ1-1,CASSFVANTEAFF,TGTGCCAGCAGCTTCGTGGCGAACACTGAAGCTTTCTTT
TRBD1,-,TRBV18,TRBJ1-5,CASSPLDRTGGGNQPQHF,TGTGCCAGCTCACCCCTCGACCGGACAGGGGGCGGGAATCAGCCCCAGCATTTT
-,once,TRBV18,TRBJ2-6,CASSLPGSAGANVLTF,TGTGCCAGCTCACTTCCGGGGTCGGCAGGGGCCAACGTCCTGACTTTC
TRBD1,-,TRBV19,TRBJ1-6,CASRNSLGQSRSSYNSPLHF,TGTGCCAGTAGGAACTCCCTGGGACAGTCACGAAGCTCCTATAATTCACCCCTCCACTTT
-,-,TRBV5-4,TRBJ1-2,CASSEGGGQDYGYTF,TGTGCCAGCAGCGAGGGTGGGGGCCAGGACTATGGCTACACCTTC